This T cell receptor (beta chain) was sequenced in a study of sequential checkpoint blockade in melanoma. Study-wide context: Arm A got nivolumab then ipilimumab; arm B the reverse, 1:1. Both treatment sequences were followed by maintenance nivolumab.

Treatment here: randomized to nivolumab then ipilimumab (arm A) or the reverse (arm B). Patients had received no earlier DNA-damaging chemotherapy. Sorted cells were live CD3+CD8+, lacking CD19 and CD56, from PBMCs. The CDR3 covers 14 residues. Clones were sequenced by immunoSEQ multiplex PCR, and TCRdb holds only the in-frame ones, with some missing. This table holds about 6,200 clones, about half found once. The material sequenced was CD8+ T cells sorted from blood (inferred from file names), taken from a patient given nivolumab and ipilimumab in sequence. The gene calls are TRBV21-1 and TRBJ2-7; the table's D call, TRBD1, has no DNA check behind it. TRBV21-1 is a listed pseudogene. The clonotype was recovered from a human donor with melanoma. CDR3 protein: CASSYYRGPYEQYF. Written as DNA, the CDR3 is TGTGCCAGCAGCTACTACAGGGGTCCCTACGAGCAGTACTTC.